This TCR beta chain was recovered during a study of long-term antiretroviral therapy in people with HIV. Study-level information: About a decade before 2015, the earliest samples were taken when ART was typically delayed. Study findings and constraints: Diversity remained lower than transplant donor controls, even though it increased after ART.

In germline, CDR1 is MGHRA, CDR2 YSYEKL. The V gene lost 0 bases and the J gene lost 3 bases, with 14 bases spanning the gap. The CDR3 is made up of 16 amino acids. Run at survey level, the immunoSEQ assay was version v3.0. The table came from immunoSEQ multiplex PCR; TCRdb's copy has only in-frame clones and leaves some out. This table has about 28,000 clones, over 80% appearing once. Regarding this clone: The antigen is unknown.

This TCR was sampled from a man aged 25-45 years with HIV. The material was unsorted PBMCs, obtained 2.8 years after starting antiretroviral therapy. This chain joins TRBV4-1 and TRBJ1-2, with D unresolved. In nucleotides, the CDR3 is TGCGCCAGCAGCCAAGAGGTGCGATACGATTACTATGGCTACACCTTC. Protein: CASSQEVRYDYYGYTF.